This T cell receptor (beta chain) was identified during a study of regulatory T cells in long-lasting Graves disease. According to the study, TCR beta libraries were built with iRepertoire HTBI primers and CDR3-region Arm-PCR. Each CDR3 protein is one row after TCRdb ran MiXCR on the multiplex PCR reads. The data contain 440,000 or so distinct CDR3 sequences, 15% to 20% of them singletons. This clonotype appeared many times. The ends lost 5 bases at V and 0 bases at J; junction bases unmatched: 8. Germline V lookup: CDR1 SEHNR, CDR2 FQNEAQ (reference sequence). The length of the CDR3 is 17 residues. Sample time point: newly diagnosed GD, antithyroid drugs for less than 3 months. Extracted PBMC RNA gave rise to the TCR library. In this cohort, patients came from an endocrinology department located in Xi'an, China. These data were also filed under a second study, of T cells in Graves' hyperthyroidism and ophthalmopathy.

The receptor was derived from a woman younger than 45 with Graves disease. The sequenced sample was peripheral blood mononuclear cells (PBMCs), obtained at new diagnosis, from a patient treated with antithyroid drugs. The rearrangement uses TRBV7-9 and TRBJ2-1; TRBD1 matches at 9 bases. CDR3 coding DNA: TGTGCCAGCAGCCCCTGGACAGGGGCCTTCTCCTACAATGAGCAGTTCTTC. Amino acid sequence: CASSPWTGAFSYNEQFF.